A selection of T cell receptor beta chains follows, all from one sample in a study of blood T cell repertoires in COVID-19. The assay was immunoSEQ multiplex PCR, and TCRdb's table has in-frame clones only and misses some. The table includes around 41,000 clones, roughly 85% detected once. The sequenced material came from peripheral blood. The receptors stem from a human donor in a cohort sampled during active COVID-19. Each CDR3 is given without its conserved first and last residue.

v_call,j_call,cdr3_aa
TRBV5-1,TRBJ2-5,ASSFRWGTQETQY
TRBV6-6,TRBJ2-3,ASRPGLAGSDTQY
TRBV2,TRBJ2-5,ASSEGGRGETQY
TRBV7-8,TRBJ1-2,ASSLQGGAMINGYT
TRBV25-1,TRBJ1-6,ASSDPGQGYNSPLH
TRBV9,TRBJ1-2,ASSVAAGGDYGYT
TRBV2,TRBJ2-1,ASREQDWQGEQF
TRBV10-2,TRBJ2-2,ASRKDRGQVTGELF
TRBV7-9,TRBJ1-4,ASSQGEKLF
TRBV5-5,TRBJ2-3,ASTPTDPQGDTQY
TRBV29-1,TRBJ1-1,SALTGGWTEAF
TRBV5-1,TRBJ2-5,ASSLGTSGRQETQY
TRBV10-1,TRBJ2-7,ASSRTGGYEQY
TRBV6-5,TRBJ1-3,ATSLGAFSGNTIY
TRBV16,TRBJ1-4,ASSRGEGLNEKLF
TRBV19,TRBJ2-1,ATSGQGAHEQF
TRBV5-6,TRBJ1-1,ASSLGGGPGNTEAF
TRBV5-6,TRBJ1-1,ASSLARGITEAF
TRBV5-1,TRBJ2-5,ASSSQGGGEETQY
TRBV21-1,TRBJ2-3,ASSKTGTGGTDTQY
TRBV25-1,TRBJ2-3,ASSDRGRGTDTQY
TRBV9,TRBJ2-1,ASSVSPRQDNEQF
TRBV9,TRBJ2-1,ASSGPRGLAGVNEQF
TRBV2,TRBJ1-6,ASRDRVRRSPLH
TRBV4-1,TRBJ1-6,ASSQVSSTLGSLH
TRBV27,TRBJ2-1,ASSSDRGKSYNEQF
TRBV29-1,TRBJ2-3,SVSGQGVTDTQY
TRBV7-8,TRBJ2-7,ASSLGGTGGVSYEQY
TRBV5-6,TRBJ1-5,ASSQANIVSNQPQH
TRBV5-4,TRBJ1-1,ASSLAGRGLASNTEAF
TRBV6-5,TRBJ2-1,ASSYPGTGEQF
TRBV3-1/TRBV3-2,TRBJ1-1,ASIQQGAGTEAF
TRBV2,TRBJ1-3,ASSTGQGVGNTIY
TRBV5-4,TRBJ2-3,ASSLSWTSGGVADTQY
TRBV5-6,TRBJ1-1,ASSPGLLNTEAF
TRBV4-1,TRBJ1-5,ASSIQGGYQPQH
TRBV19,TRBJ1-2,ASSTRGENYGYT
TRBV5-1,TRBJ2-5,ASSILAGGPEETQY
TRBV7-3,TRBJ2-3,ASSRRVTDTQY
TRBV18,TRBJ1-1,ASAEGGNTEAF
TRBV18,TRBJ2-5,ASSPAREETQY
TRBV5-1,TRBJ2-7,ASSVTLGALYEQY
TRBV9,TRBJ2-7,ASSITGGTYEQY
TRBV5-1,TRBJ1-6,ASSLTGGYSPLH
TRBV12-3/TRBV12-4,TRBJ1-2,ASSLTVGYGYT